This record covers a single T cell receptor beta chain. Antigen: not known. These data come from a study of T cells in Graves' hyperthyroidism and ophthalmopathy. Whole-study findings and limits: Progression to ophthalmopathy was predicted a median of roughly seven months early. Blood also carried most thyroid clonotypes expanded above 0.001.

From RNA transcripts, TCR beta CDR3 regions were amplified. A first-round RT-PCR of the TCR CDR3 used the HTBI primer set. Each CDR3 protein is one row after TCRdb ran MiXCR on the multiplex PCR reads. The sample holds about 400,000 distinct CDR3 sequences, about 16% seen once. Per the germline V gene, CDR1 is DFQATT and CDR2 is SNEGSKA (reference sequence). The CDR3 sequence is 15 residues long. V lost 0 bases and J lost 4; bases outside the gene matches: 8. Exclusion of a patient resulted from uncontrolled infection, other autoimmune disease, pregnancy or lactation. Clinical symptoms, serum thyroxine and TRAb, thyroid ultrasound and orbital computed tomography were used for the diagnoses.

Sequencing used blood. The TCR was taken from a woman younger than 45 with Graves' hyperthyroidism. The V gene is TRBV20-1, the J gene TRBJ2-7, with TRBD1 matching 8 bases. Here the CDR3 DNA reads TGCAGTGCTAGAGATCTCAGGGGGCAGGTATACGAGCAGTACTTC. Amino acids: CSARDLRGQVYEQYF.